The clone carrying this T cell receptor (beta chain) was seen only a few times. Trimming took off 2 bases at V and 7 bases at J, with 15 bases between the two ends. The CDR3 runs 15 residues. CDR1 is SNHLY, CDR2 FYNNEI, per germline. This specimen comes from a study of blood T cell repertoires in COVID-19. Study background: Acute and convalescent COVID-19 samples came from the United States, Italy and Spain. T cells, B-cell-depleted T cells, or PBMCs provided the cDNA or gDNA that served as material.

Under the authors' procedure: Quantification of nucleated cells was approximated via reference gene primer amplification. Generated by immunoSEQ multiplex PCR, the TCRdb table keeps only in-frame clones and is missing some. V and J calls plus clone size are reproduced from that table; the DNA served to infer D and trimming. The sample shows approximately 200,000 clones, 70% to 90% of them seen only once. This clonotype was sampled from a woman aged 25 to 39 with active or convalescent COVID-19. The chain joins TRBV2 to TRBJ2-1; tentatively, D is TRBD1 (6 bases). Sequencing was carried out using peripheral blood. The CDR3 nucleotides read TGTGCCAGCAGTGAAAGGGACAACCGCTGGAATGAGCAGTTCTTC. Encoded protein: CASSERDNRWNEQFF.